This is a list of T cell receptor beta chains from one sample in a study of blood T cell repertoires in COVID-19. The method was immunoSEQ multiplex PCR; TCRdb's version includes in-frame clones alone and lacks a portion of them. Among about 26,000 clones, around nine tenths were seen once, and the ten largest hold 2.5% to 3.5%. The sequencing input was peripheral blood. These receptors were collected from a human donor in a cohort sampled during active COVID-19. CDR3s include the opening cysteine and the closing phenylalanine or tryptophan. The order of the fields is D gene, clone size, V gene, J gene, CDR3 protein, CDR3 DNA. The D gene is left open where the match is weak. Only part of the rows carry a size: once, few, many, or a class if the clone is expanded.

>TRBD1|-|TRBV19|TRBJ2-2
CASNRQGENTGELFF
TGTGCCAGTAACCGCCAGGGGGAAAACACCGGGGAGCTGTTTTTT
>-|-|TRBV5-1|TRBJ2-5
CASSLEAGVGQETQYF
TGCGCCAGCAGCTTGGAGGCAGGGGTTGGCCAAGAGACCCAGTACTTC
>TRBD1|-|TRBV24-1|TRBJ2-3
CATSDTGTGALGGTQYF
TGTGCCACCAGTGATACCGGGACAGGAGCCCTAGGGGGTACGCAGTATTTT
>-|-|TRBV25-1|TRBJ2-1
CASSNSRFGSYNEQFF
TGTGCCAGCAGTAATTCCAGGTTTGGATCCTACAATGAGCAGTTCTTC
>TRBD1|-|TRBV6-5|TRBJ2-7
CASSLADRAHEQYF
TGTGCCAGCAGTCTCGCGGACAGGGCTCACGAGCAGTACTTC
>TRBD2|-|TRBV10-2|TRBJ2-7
CASRPSGNSWQYF
TGCGCCAGCAGGCCTAGCGGGAATAGTTGGCAGTACTTC
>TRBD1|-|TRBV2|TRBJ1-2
CASSEQPGQGYGYTF
TGTGCCAGCAGTGAACAGCCGGGACAGGGTTATGGCTACACCTTC
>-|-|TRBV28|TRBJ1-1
CASVFGEVVGEAFF
TGTGCCAGCGTTTTCGGGGAAGTCGTGGGTGAAGCTTTCTTT
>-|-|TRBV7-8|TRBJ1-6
CASSSNRVRGSPLHF
TGTGCCAGCAGCTCCAACAGGGTACGGGGTTCACCCCTCCACTTT
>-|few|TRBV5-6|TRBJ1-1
CASSRGAGKGTEAFF
TGTGCCAGCAGCCGCGGAGCAGGGAAGGGGACTGAAGCTTTCTTT
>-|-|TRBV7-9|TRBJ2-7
CASSLAGAGYEQYF
TGTGCCAGCAGCTTAGCCGGTGCTGGCTACGAGCAGTACTTC
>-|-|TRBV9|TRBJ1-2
CASSRGGAGYGYTF
TGTGCCAGCAGCCGCGGGGGCGCTGGGTATGGCTACACCTTC